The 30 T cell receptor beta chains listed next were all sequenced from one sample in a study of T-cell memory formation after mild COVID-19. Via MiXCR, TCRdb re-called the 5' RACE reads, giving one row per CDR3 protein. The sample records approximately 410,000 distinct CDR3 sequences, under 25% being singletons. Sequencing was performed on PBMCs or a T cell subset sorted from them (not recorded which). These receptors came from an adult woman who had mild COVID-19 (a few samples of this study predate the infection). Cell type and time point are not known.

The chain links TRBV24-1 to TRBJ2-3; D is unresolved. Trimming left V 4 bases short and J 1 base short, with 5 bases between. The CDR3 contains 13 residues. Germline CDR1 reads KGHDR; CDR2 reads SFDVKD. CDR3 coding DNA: TGTGCCACCAGTGAGGACGGCACAGATACGCAGTATTTT. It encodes CATSEDGTDTQYF.

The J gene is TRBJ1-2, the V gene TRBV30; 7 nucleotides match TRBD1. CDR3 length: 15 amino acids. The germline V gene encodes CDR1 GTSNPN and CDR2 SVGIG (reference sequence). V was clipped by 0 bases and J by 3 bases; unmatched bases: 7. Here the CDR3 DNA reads TGTGCCTGGAGTGTACTACCCGGGACAGACTATGGCTACACCTTC. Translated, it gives CAWSVLPGTDYGYTF.

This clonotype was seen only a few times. CDR3 protein: CASSPLGANYGYTF. DNA for the CDR3: TGTGCCAGCAGCCCCCTGGGCGCAAACTATGGCTACACCTTC. V is TRBV7-6 and J is TRBJ1-2; D unresolved. Trimming took off 5 bases at V and 2 bases at J, with 12 bases between the two ends. There are 14 residues in the CDR3. Germline V gene sequence: CDR1 SGHVS, CDR2 FNYEAQ.

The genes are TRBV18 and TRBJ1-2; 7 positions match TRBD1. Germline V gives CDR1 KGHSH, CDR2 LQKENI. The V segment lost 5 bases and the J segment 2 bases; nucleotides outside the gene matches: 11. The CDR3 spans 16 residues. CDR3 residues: CASSDGGGGQNYGYTF. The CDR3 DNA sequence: TGTGCCAGCTCAGATGGAGGAGGGGGCCAGAACTATGGCTACACCTTC.

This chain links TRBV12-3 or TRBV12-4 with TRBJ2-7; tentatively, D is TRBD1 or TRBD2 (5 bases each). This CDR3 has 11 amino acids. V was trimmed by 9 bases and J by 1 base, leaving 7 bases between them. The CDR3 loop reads CARGVSYEQYF. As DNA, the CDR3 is TGTGCCAGGGGGGTGTCCTACGAGCAGTACTTC.

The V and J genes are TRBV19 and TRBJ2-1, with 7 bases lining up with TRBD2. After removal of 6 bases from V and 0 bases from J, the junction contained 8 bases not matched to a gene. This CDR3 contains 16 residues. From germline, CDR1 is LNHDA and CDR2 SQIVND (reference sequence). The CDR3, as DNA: TGTGCCAGTAGGGTGGGGGGGACCTACTCCTACAATGAGCAGTTCTTC. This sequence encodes CASRVGGTYSYNEQFF. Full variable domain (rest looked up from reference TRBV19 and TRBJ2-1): DGGITQSPKYLFRKEGQNVTLSCEQNLNHDAMYWYRQDPGQGLRLIYYSQIVNDFQKGDIAEGYSVSREKKESFPLTVTSAQKNPTAFYLCASRVGGTYSYNEQFFGPGTRLTVL.

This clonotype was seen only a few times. Here the CDR3 reads CASSFIWADRPNNEQFF. Here the CDR3 DNA reads TGTGCCAGCAGCTTTATCTGGGCGGACAGGCCAAACAATGAGCAGTTCTTC. The rearrangement links TRBV7-6 to TRBJ2-1; 7 bases fit TRBD1. The CDR3 spans 17 residues. With V trimmed by 3 bases and J by 5 bases, 13 bases remained unmatched. CDR1 and CDR2 from the germline V gene are SGHVS and FNYEAQ.

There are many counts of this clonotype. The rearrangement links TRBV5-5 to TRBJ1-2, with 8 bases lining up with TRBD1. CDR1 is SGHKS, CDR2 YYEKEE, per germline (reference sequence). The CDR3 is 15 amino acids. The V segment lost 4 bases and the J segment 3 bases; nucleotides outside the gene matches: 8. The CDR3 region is CASSIIPGQDYGYTF. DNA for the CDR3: TGTGCCAGCAGCATCATACCGGGACAGGACTATGGCTACACCTTC.

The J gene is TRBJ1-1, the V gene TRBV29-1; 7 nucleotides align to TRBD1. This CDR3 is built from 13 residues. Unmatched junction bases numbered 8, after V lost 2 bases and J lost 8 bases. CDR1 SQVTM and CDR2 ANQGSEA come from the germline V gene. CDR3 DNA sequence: TGCAGCGTTGAAAAGGGGGCGGATGGGGAAGCTTTCTTT. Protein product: CSVEKGADGEAFF.

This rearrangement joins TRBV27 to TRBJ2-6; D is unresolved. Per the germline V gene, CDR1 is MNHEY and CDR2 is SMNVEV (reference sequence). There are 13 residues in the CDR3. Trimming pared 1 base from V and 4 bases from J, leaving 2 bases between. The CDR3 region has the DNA TGTGCCAGCAGTTTATACGGGGCCAACGTCCTGACTTTC. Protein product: CASSLYGANVLTF.

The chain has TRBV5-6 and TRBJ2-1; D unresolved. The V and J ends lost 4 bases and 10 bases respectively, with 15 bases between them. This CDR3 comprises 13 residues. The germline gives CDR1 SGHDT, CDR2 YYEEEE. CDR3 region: CASSPGLRAEQFF. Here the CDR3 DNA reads TGTGCCAGCAGCCCCGGTCTTCGCGCGGAGCAGTTCTTC. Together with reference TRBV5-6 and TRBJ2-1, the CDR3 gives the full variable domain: DAGVTQSPTHLIKTRGQQVTLRCSPKSGHDTVSWYQQALGQGPQFIFQYYEEEERQRGNFPDRFSGHQFPNYSSELNVNALLLGDSALYLCASSPGLRAEQFFGPGTRLTVL.

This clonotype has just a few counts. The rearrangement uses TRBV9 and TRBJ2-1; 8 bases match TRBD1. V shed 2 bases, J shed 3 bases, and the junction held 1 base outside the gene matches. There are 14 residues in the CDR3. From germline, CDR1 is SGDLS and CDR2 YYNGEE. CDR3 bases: TGTGCCAGCAGCGTTGGACAGGGCTACAATGAGCAGTTCTTC. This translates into CASSVGQGYNEQFF.

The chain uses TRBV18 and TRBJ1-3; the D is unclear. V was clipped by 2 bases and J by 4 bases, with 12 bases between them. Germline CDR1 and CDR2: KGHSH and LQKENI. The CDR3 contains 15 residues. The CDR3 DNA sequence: TGTGCCAGCTCACCAAGGGAGGCAGGAGGAAACACCATATATTTT. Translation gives CASSPREAGGNTIYF.

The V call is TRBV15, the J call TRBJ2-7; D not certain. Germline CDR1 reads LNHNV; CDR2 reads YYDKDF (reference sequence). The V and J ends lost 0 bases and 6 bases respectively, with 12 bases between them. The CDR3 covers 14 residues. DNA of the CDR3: TGTGCCACCAGCAGAGATAGTGCCCCGGGCGAGCAGTACTTC. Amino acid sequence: CATSRDSAPGEQYF.

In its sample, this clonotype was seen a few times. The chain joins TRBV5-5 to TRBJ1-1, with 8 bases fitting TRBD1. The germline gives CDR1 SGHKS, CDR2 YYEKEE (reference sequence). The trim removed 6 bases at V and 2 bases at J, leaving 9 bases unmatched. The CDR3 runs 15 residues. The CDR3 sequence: CASTPVTGGNTEAFF. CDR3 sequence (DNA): TGTGCCAGCACCCCCGTCACAGGGGGAAACACTGAAGCTTTCTTT.

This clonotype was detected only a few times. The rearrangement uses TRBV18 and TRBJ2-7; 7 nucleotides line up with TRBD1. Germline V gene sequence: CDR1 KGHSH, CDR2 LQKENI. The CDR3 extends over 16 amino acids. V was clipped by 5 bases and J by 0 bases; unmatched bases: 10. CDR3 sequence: CASSSTQQGNSYEQYF. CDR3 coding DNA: TGTGCCAGCTCATCGACCCAACAGGGGAACTCCTACGAGCAGTACTTC.

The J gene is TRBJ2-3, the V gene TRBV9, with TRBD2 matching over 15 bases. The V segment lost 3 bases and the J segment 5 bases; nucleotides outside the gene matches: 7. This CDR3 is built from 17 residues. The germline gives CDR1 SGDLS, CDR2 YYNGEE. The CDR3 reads CASSEGLAGGDGDTQYF. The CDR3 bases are TGTGCCAGCAGCGAGGGACTAGCGGGAGGAGATGGAGATACGCAGTATTTT.

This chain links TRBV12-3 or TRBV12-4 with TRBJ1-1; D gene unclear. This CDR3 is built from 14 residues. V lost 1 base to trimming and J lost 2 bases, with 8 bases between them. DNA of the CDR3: TGTGCCAGCAGTTTAGTGTCAGAAAACACTGAAGCTTTCTTT. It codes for CASSLVSENTEAFF.

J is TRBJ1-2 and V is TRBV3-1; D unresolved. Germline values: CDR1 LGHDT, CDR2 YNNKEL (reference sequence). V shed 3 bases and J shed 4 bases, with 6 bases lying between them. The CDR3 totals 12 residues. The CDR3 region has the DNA TGTGCCAGCAGCCAGGGTTTCTATGGCTACACCTTC. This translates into CASSQGFYGYTF. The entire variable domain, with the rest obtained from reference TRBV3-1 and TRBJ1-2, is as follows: DTAVSQTPKYLVTQMGNDKSIKCEQNLGHDTMYWYKQDSKKFLKIMFSYNNKELIINETVPNRFSPKSPDKAHLNLHINSLELGDSAVYFCASSQGFYGYTFGSGTRLTVV.

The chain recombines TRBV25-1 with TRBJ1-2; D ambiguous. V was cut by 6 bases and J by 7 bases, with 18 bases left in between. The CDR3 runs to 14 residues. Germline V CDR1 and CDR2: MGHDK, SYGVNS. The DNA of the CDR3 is TGTGCCAGCAGCCCAACGATGGGGTTAGGTGGCTACACCTTC. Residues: CASSPTMGLGGYTF.

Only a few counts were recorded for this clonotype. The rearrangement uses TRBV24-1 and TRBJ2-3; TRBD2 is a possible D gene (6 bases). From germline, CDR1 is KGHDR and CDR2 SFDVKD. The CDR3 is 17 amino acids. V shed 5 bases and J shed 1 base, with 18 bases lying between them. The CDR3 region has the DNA TGTGCCACCAGTGCTGGCGGAGGGAAGCTAGGCACAGATACGCAGTATTTT. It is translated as CATSAGGGKLGTDTQYF.

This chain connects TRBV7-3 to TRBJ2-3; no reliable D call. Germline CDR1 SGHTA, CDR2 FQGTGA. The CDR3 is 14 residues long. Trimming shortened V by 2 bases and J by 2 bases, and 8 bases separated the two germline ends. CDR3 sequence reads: CASSLERPTDTQYF. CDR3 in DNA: TGTGCCAGCAGCTTAGAGAGGCCCACAGATACGCAGTATTTT.

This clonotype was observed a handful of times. The CDR3 DNA reads as TGTGCCAGCAGTTCCTGGACGGATGCTGAAGCTTTCTTT. Its protein product is CASSSWTDAEAFF. The chain employs TRBV28 and TRBJ1-1; D not resolved. The V and J ends lost 4 bases and 6 bases respectively, with 12 bases between them. The CDR3 totals 13 residues. Per germline, CDR1 MDHEN and CDR2 SYDVKM.

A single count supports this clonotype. Here the CDR3 DNA reads TGCAGCGTGTACAGGCCTTTGAACACTGAAGCTTTCTTT. Translated: CSVYRPLNTEAFF. The chain links TRBV29-1 to TRBJ1-1; D possibly corresponds to TRBD1 (5 bases). Germline values: CDR1 SQVTM, CDR2 ANQGSEA. Trimming cost V 6 bases and J 0 bases, with 11 bases left between them. This CDR3 comprises 13 residues. Complete variable domain (other parts from reference TRBV29-1 and TRBJ1-1): SAVISQKPSRDICQRGTSLTIQCQVDSQVTMMFWYRQQPGQSLTLIATANQGSEATYESGFVIDKFPISRPNLTFSTLTVSNMSPEDSSIYLCSVYRPLNTEAFFGQGTRLTVV.

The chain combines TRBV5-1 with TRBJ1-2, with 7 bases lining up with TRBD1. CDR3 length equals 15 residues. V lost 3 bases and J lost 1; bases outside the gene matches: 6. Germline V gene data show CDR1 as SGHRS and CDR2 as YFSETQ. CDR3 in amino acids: CASSYGTDDNYGYTF. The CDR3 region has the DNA TGCGCCAGCAGCTACGGGACAGACGATAACTATGGCTACACCTTC.

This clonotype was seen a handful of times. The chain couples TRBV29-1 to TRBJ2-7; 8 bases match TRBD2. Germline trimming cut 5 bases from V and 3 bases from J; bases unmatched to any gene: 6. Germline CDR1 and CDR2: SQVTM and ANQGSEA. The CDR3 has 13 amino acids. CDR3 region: CSVSGLAFYEQYF. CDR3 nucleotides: TGCAGCGTTTCAGGACTAGCTTTCTACGAGCAGTACTTC.

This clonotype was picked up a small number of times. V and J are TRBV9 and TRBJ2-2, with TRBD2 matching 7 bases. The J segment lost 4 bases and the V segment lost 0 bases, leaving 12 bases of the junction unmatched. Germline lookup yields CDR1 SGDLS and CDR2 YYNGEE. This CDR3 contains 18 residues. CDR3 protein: CASSVGKRPGGGTGELFF. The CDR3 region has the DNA TGTGCCAGCAGCGTAGGTAAAAGGCCGGGAGGAGGCACCGGGGAGCTGTTTTTT.

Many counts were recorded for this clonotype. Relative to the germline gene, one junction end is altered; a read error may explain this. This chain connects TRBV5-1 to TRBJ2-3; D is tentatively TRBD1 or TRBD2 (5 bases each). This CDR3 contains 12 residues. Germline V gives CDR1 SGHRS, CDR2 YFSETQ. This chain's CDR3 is CASSLGVDTQYF. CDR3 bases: TGTGCCAGCAGCTTGGGGGTGGATACGCAGTATTTT.

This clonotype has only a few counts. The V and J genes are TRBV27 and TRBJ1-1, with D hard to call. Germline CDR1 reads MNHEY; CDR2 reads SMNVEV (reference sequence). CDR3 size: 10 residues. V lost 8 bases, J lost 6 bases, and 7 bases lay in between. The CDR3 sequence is CASVGAEAFF. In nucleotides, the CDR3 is TGTGCCAGCGTAGGCGCTGAAGCTTTCTTT.

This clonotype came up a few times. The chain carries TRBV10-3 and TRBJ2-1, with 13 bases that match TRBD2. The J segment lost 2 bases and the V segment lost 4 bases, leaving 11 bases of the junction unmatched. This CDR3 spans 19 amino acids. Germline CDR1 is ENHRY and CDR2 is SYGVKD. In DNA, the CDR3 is TGTGCCATCAGTGGTAAACGACTAGCGGGAGGTCGTACCTACAATGAGCAGTTCTTC. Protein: CAISGKRLAGGRTYNEQFF.